This T cell receptor beta chain was retrieved from a study of brain T cells in children with intractable seizures. The CDR3 is 16 amino acids. Germline CDR1 reads ENHRY; CDR2 reads SYGVKD. Trimming left V 5 bases short and J 0 bases short, with 11 bases between. The time point: blood from clinic visit 5 months post-surgery; TSC patient then seizure free. The sequenced cases were selected for having the highest brain T cell transcript signatures. Patients received at least one anti-epileptic drug before surgery. As concerns this clone: Its target is unknown.

The repertoire was sequenced with immunoSEQ multiplex PCR; TCRdb's copy has only in-frame clones and lacks some. The sample lists hundreds of thousands of clones, nearly 95% occurring once. Study-level results: Only CDR3 sequence similarity suggested viral specificity, without known HCMV serostatus.

This material consisted of peripheral blood, taken around 5 months after surgery. The clonotype comes from a boy in the first two years of life with tuberous sclerosis and intractable seizures. The J gene is TRBJ2-6, the V gene TRBV10-3; D is possibly TRBD1 (5 bases). The CDR3 here is CAISPRVYSGANVLTF. The DNA for the CDR3 is TGTGCCATCAGTCCCAGGGTGTACTCTGGGGCCAACGTCCTGACTTTC.